The 21 T cell receptor beta chains listed next were all sequenced from one sample in a study of CD8 T cells in ankylosing spondylitis. TCRdb reanalysed the 5' RACE reads using MiXCR and keeps one entry per CDR3 protein. The table has under 200,000 distinct CDR3 sequences, around 10% seen once. The sequenced material came from blood, either unsorted or a sorted T cell fraction (not recorded which). The source is a male donor with ankylosing spondylitis or in good health (not recorded which).

This clonotype was picked up many times. This chain connects TRBV12-3 or TRBV12-4 to TRBJ2-7, with D possibly being TRBD1 (6 bases). Between the trimmed V and J ends, which lost 6 bases and 5 bases, there was a span of 11 bases. CDR3 length: 12 residues. Written as DNA, the CDR3 is TGTGCCAGCAGATTTGGGGGCGACGAGCAGTACTTC. Its protein is CASRFGGDEQYF.

This clonotype was found once. It may be a read error: a sequence one base away is much more abundant. The rearrangement links TRBV27 to TRBJ1-4, with D possibly being TRBD1 (6 bases). The CDR3 is 15 residues long. From germline, CDR1 is MNHEY and CDR2 SMNVEV (reference sequence). CDR3 amino acids: CASSFGGVGNETLFF. CDR3 coding DNA: TGTGCCAGCAGTTTTGGGGGCGTGGGGAATGAAACACTGTTTTTT. Full variable domain (missing parts from reference TRBV27 and TRBJ1-4): EAQVTQNPRYLITVTGKKLTVTCSQNMNHEYMSWYRQDPGLGLRQIYYSMNVEVTDKGDVPEGYKVSRKEKRNFPLILESPSPNQTSLYFCASSFGGVGNETLFFGSGTQLSVL.

This clonotype was seen only a few times. The chain uses TRBV30 and TRBJ2-3; 8 bases align to TRBD1. The length of the CDR3 is 18 residues. V shed 0 bases and J 4 bases; nucleotides not matched to a gene: 15. CDR1 GTSNPN and CDR2 SVGIG come from the germline V gene (reference sequence). CDR3 protein: CAWSVHLFGQGAADTQYF. The CDR3 DNA reads as TGTGCCTGGAGTGTACATTTGTTTGGGCAGGGGGCCGCAGATACGCAGTATTTT.

In this sample, this clonotype turned up many times. The rearrangement links TRBV27 to TRBJ1-1; 8 bases align to TRBD1. V shed 5 bases, J shed 11 bases, and the junction held 7 bases outside the gene matches. Germline V gene lookup returns CDR1 MNHEY and CDR2 SMNVEV (reference sequence). This CDR3 spans 12 amino acids. This CDR3 reads CASSTLTGVAFF. In nucleotides, the CDR3 is TGTGCCAGCAGTACCCTGACAGGGGTGGCTTTCTTT.

This clonotype appeared a few times. The CDR3, as DNA: TGTGCCAGCAGCTTCACTAGCGGGGGCAGAGGGACAGATACGCAGTATTTT. Encoded protein: CASSFTSGGRGTDTQYF. The rearrangement links TRBV7-9 to TRBJ2-3, with TRBD2 matching over 11 bases. With 3 bases clipped from V and 3 bases from J, the junction kept 8 bases outside the gene matches. Germline assignment: CDR1 SEHNR and CDR2 FQNEAQ (reference sequence). CDR3 length: 17 residues.

Ten or more counts support this clonotype. V is TRBV18 and J is TRBJ2-7, with unresolved D. Trimming took off 0 bases at V and 2 bases at J, with 5 bases between the two ends. CDR1 is KGHSH, CDR2 LQKENI, per germline. CDR3 size: 13 residues. The CDR3 reads CASSPPDAYEQYF. The CDR3 nucleotides are TGTGCCAGCTCACCACCGGACGCCTACGAGCAGTACTTC.

This clonotype was seen at least ten times. This chain joins TRBV18 and TRBJ1-1; 8 positions agree with TRBD1. From germline, CDR1 is KGHSH and CDR2 LQKENI. V lost 3 bases, J lost 0 bases, and 12 bases stayed unmatched. The CDR3 contains 18 residues. This chain's CDR3 is CASSPFGQGSVMNTEAFF. CDR3 DNA sequence: TGTGCCAGCTCACCTTTCGGACAGGGAAGTGTAATGAACACTGAAGCTTTCTTT.

The chain links TRBV6-2 or TRBV6-3 to TRBJ2-2; 12 bases map to TRBD2. The CDR3 sequence is 16 residues long. Germline CDR1 is MNHEY and CDR2 is SVGEGT. V lost 5 bases to trimming and J lost 1 base; unmatched junction nucleotides: 2. In DNA, the CDR3 is TGTGCCAGCAGTGCGACTAGCGGGGGGAACACCGGGGAGCTGTTTTTT. Translated, it gives CASSATSGGNTGELFF.

In this sample, this clonotype turned up many times. This chain uses TRBV10-2 with TRBJ2-3; 10 nucleotides match TRBD1. Germline V gives CDR1 WSHSY, CDR2 SAAADI. CDR3 length: 14 amino acids. After removal of 6 bases from V and 6 bases from J, the junction contained 6 bases not matched to a gene. The CDR3 region is CASRQDRGFDTQYF. CDR3 coding DNA: TGCGCCAGCAGGCAGGACAGGGGGTTTGATACGCAGTATTTT.

At least ten counts were recorded for this clonotype. The chain combines TRBV12-3 or TRBV12-4 with TRBJ2-5; maybe TRBD2 (5 bases). V lost 2 bases, J lost 5 bases, and 12 bases lay in between. The CDR3 extends over 14 amino acids. For the CDR3, the DNA is TGTGCCAGCAGTTTACGGGGATCTCGGGAGACCCAGTACTTC. This gives the protein CASSLRGSRETQYF.

At least ten counts were recorded for this clonotype. V and J are TRBV20-1 and TRBJ2-1, with D uncertain. The CDR3 loop spans 15 amino acids. V was pared by 5 bases and J by 0 bases, with 14 bases between. From germline, CDR1 is DFQATT and CDR2 SNEGSKA (reference sequence). The CDR3: CSAVPAVSSYNEQFF. The CDR3 DNA follows: TGCAGTGCTGTCCCGGCGGTGAGCTCCTACAATGAGCAGTTCTTC.

This clonotype has at least ten counts. The rearrangement uses TRBV3-1 and TRBJ2-1; perhaps TRBD1 as D (5 bases). The V end lost 0 bases, the J end lost 2 bases, and 17 bases lay between the germline ends. This CDR3 is 18 amino acids long. Germline CDR1 is LGHDT and CDR2 is YNNKEL (reference sequence). The CDR3 sequence: CASSQDGSVQAAYNEQFF. Written as DNA, the CDR3 is TGTGCCAGCAGCCAAGATGGGTCCGTACAGGCTGCCTACAATGAGCAGTTCTTC.

In nucleotides, the CDR3 is TGTGCCAGCAGCTTAGCTGTGGCTTTTCAAGAGACCCAGTACTTC. Protein product: CASSLAVAFQETQYF. This chain joins TRBV7-2 and TRBJ2-5, with D uncertain. This CDR3 region has 15 residues. V lost 0 bases and J 2 bases, leaving 10 bases between the germline ends. In germline, CDR1 is SGHTA, CDR2 FQGNSA. Using reference TRBV7-2 and TRBJ2-5 for the parts outside the CDR3, the full variable domain is GAGVSQSPSNKVTEKGKDVELRCDPISGHTALYWYRQSLGQGLEFLIYFQGNSAPDKSGLPSDRFSAERTGGSVSTLTIQRTQQEDSAVYLCASSLAVAFQETQYFGPGTRLLVL.

This clonotype was seen a handful of times. The genes are TRBV4-3 and TRBJ2-2, with D hard to call. Germline assignment: CDR1 LGHNA and CDR2 YSLEER. V was cut by 1 base and J by 6 bases, with 9 bases left in between. The CDR3 extends over 14 amino acids. CDR3 nucleotides: TGCGCCAGCAGCCAAGTAGGTTACGCCGGGGAGCTGTTTTTT. Its translation: CASSQVGYAGELFF.

This clonotype was seen at least ten times. The V gene is TRBV24-1, the J gene TRBJ2-2; 7 nucleotides match TRBD1. The trim removed 9 bases at V and 0 bases at J, leaving 9 bases unmatched. CDR3 size: 16 residues. Per the germline V gene, CDR1 is KGHDR and CDR2 is SFDVKD. The CDR3 here is CATSEDRHTNTGELFF. CDR3 DNA sequence: TGTGCCACCTCCGAGGACAGGCATACGAACACCGGGGAGCTGTTTTTT.

V usage is TRBV7-2 and J usage is TRBJ1-6; no reliable D call. The CDR3 is made up of 14 amino acids. V dropped 1 base and J dropped 4 bases, with 5 bases sitting between them. The germline V gene encodes CDR1 SGHTA and CDR2 FQGNSA. The CDR3 bases are TGTGCCAGCAGCTTAGGAGGTTATAATTCACCCCTCCACTTT. Translation gives CASSLGGYNSPLHF.

This clonotype occurred many times. V and J are TRBV5-1 and TRBJ2-3, with TRBD2 as a possible D gene (6 bases). Per germline, CDR1 SGHRS and CDR2 YFSETQ. This CDR3 has 17 residues. Trimming removed 2 bases from V and 0 bases from J, with 16 bases in between. The CDR3 sequence is CASSFVLASSSTDTQYF. CDR3 coding DNA: TGCGCCAGCAGCTTCGTCCTAGCGTCTTCTAGCACAGATACGCAGTATTTT.

In this sample, this clonotype turned up many times. The chain couples TRBV5-8 to TRBJ1-3; possible D gene TRBD1, 5 bases. The CDR3 consists of 14 residues. With 4 bases removed from V and 4 bases from J, the gap between germline ends came to 12 bases. Germline V gene sequence: CDR1 SGHTS, CDR2 YDEGEE. Here the CDR3 reads CASSRKGTGNTIYF. The CDR3 nucleotides are TGTGCCAGCAGCCGCAAGGGGACGGGAAACACCATATATTTT.

This clonotype was observed many times. The rearrangement uses TRBV20-1 and TRBJ1-2; no firm D call. CDR3 size: 12 residues. The germline V and J ends were trimmed by 7 bases and 0 bases, with 9 bases remaining between them. CDR1 is DFQATT and CDR2 is SNEGSKA in the germline V gene (reference sequence). The CDR3, as DNA: TGCAGTGGGGTTTTAGCTAACTATGGCTACACCTTC. Translated, it gives CSGVLANYGYTF.

This clonotype has ten or more counts. V usage is TRBV11-2 and J usage is TRBJ1-5; a weak D match, TRBD1 (6 bases). The CDR3 totals 15 residues. V was trimmed by 3 bases and J by 5 bases, leaving 14 bases between them. Germline CDR1 SGHAT, CDR2 FQNNGV. CDR3 in DNA: TGTGCCAGCAGCTTGGGTTTGAGGGGGGATCAGCCCCAGCATTTT. This sequence encodes CASSLGLRGDQPQHF. Full variable domain (missing parts from reference TRBV11-2 and TRBJ1-5): EAGVAQSPRYKIIEKRQSVAFWCNPISGHATLYWYQQILGQGPKLLIQFQNNGVVDDSQLPKDRFSAERLKGVDSTLKIQPAKLEDSAVYLCASSLGLRGDQPQHFGDGTRLSIL.

This clonotype was recorded at least ten times. The chain joins TRBV5-1 to TRBJ2-7; D may match TRBD1 or TRBD2 (5 bases each). From germline, CDR1 is SGHRS and CDR2 YFSETQ. The length of the CDR3 is 14 residues. Between the trimmed V and J ends, which lost 4 bases and 3 bases, there was a span of 14 bases. The CDR3: CASSGGSQVYEQYF. In DNA, the CDR3 is TGCGCCAGCAGCGGGGGATCACAAGTCTACGAGCAGTACTTC. The variable domain in full, completed from reference TRBV5-1 and TRBJ2-7, reads KAGVTQTPRYLIKTRGQQVTLSCSPISGHRSVSWYQQTPGQGLQFLFEYFSETQRNKGNFPGRFSGRQFSNSRSEMNVSTLELGDSALYLCASSGGSQVYEQYFGPGTRLTVT.